This passage covers 25 T cell receptor beta chains from one sample sequenced in a study of lymphopenia after photon versus proton radiotherapy. Libraries were prepared by immunoSEQ multiplex PCR; TCRdb keeps only in-frame clonotypes and omits some of them. The top ten hold roughly 10% of the sample, which has about 16,000 clones, 86% seen once. The specimen was peripheral blood, collected from a patient treated with proton-based radiotherapy. All receptors derive from a man aged 70 or older with pancreatic cancer.

This clone showed up just a few times. The gene calls are TRBV27 and TRBJ1-6, with unresolved D. In germline, CDR1 is MNHEY, CDR2 SMNVEV (reference sequence). CDR3 length: 13 residues. V was pared by 3 bases and J by 7 bases, with 7 bases between. CDR3 nucleotides: TGTGCCAGCAGTTTGAGGGAAAATTCACCCCTCCACTTT. This translates into CASSLRENSPLHF.

The rearrangement links TRBV11-1 to TRBJ1-1, with no clear D. With 9 bases removed from V and 4 bases from J, the gap between germline ends came to 21 bases. The CDR3 is made up of 15 amino acids. Germline loops: CDR1 SGHAT, CDR2 FQDESV (reference sequence). The CDR3: CASTDRALRSTEAFF. CDR3 nucleotide sequence: TGTGCCAGTACGGATAGGGCCCTCCGCAGCACTGAAGCTTTCTTT. Combining the CDR3 with reference TRBV11-1 and TRBJ1-1 gives the whole variable domain EAEVAQSPRYKITEKSQAVAFWCDPISGHATLYWYRQILGQGPELLVQFQDESVVDDSQLPKDRFSAERLKGVDSTLKIQPAELGDSAMYLCASTDRALRSTEAFFGQGTRLTVV.

V and J are TRBV7-8 and TRBJ2-5, with 7 bases matching TRBD1. The CDR3 consists of 15 residues. J gave up 1 base and V 5 bases, and 7 bases lay outside the gene matches. CDR1 SGHVS and CDR2 FQNEAQ come from the germline V gene. CDR3 coding DNA: TGTGCCAGCAGCCTGGGACAGCTACCCCAAGAGACCCAGTACTTC. It translates to CASSLGQLPQETQYF.

The chain uses TRBV7-2 and TRBJ2-4; either TRBD1 or TRBD2 may supply D (6 bases each). Between the trimmed V and J ends, which lost 5 bases and 6 bases, there was a span of 26 bases. Germline V CDR1 and CDR2: SGHTA, FQGNSA. The CDR3 is made up of 18 amino acids. The CDR3 DNA is TGTGCCAGCAGCCAGGGGCAGGGCGCCGGGGCGGGACGAAACATTCAGTACTTC. Translating gives CASSQGQGAGAGRNIQYF.

The gene calls are TRBV11-3 and TRBJ2-7, with 7 bases aligning to TRBD1. V lost 4 bases and J lost 5; bases outside the gene matches: 8. CDR3 length: 14 amino acids. CDR1 is SGHNT, CDR2 YENEEA, per germline. The CDR3 loop reads CASSSDRLRDEQYF. CDR3 bases: TGTGCCAGCAGCTCGGACAGGTTGAGAGACGAGCAGTACTTC.

Only one count was recorded for this clone. The chain joins TRBV11-2 to TRBJ2-1; TRBD1 matches 10 bases. Germline CDR1 SGHAT, CDR2 FQNNGV. Unmatched junction bases numbered 4, after V lost 1 base and J lost 7 bases. The CDR3 loop spans 15 amino acids. The CDR3 region is CASSLVPGQGNEQFF. The CDR3 region has the DNA TGTGCCAGCAGCTTAGTCCCGGGACAGGGGAATGAGCAGTTCTTC.

The chain carries TRBV6-4 and TRBJ1-1; D is undetermined. Germline loops: CDR1 MRHNA, CDR2 SNTAGT. The CDR3 totals 13 residues. V lost 3 bases, J lost 4 bases, and 9 bases lay in between. The CDR3 sequence: CASSDQSGTEAFF. The CDR3 DNA follows: TGTGCCAGCAGTGATCAGTCGGGCACTGAAGCTTTCTTT.

V usage is TRBV30 and J usage is TRBJ1-2; no clear D. Germline V gene data show CDR1 as GTSNPN and CDR2 as SVGIG (reference sequence). The length of the CDR3 is 13 residues. The V and J ends lost 2 bases and 8 bases respectively, with 15 bases between them. The CDR3 spells CAWSQRRRQGYTF. DNA of the CDR3: TGTGCCTGGAGTCAAAGACGGCGTCAGGGCTACACCTTC.

The chain couples TRBV7-9 to TRBJ2-2; 7 bases align to TRBD1. The CDR3 covers 15 residues. CDR1 SEHNR and CDR2 FQNEAQ come from the germline V gene (reference sequence). V shed 5 bases and J 3 bases; nucleotides not matched to a gene: 6. The CDR3 protein is CASSPTGQYTGELFF. For the CDR3, the DNA is TGTGCCAGCAGCCCCACGGGACAGTACACCGGGGAGCTGTTTTTT.

The chain is built from TRBV9 and TRBJ2-2; D gene unclear. Trimming removed 2 bases at V and 0 bases at J, with 5 bases between. This CDR3 region has 14 residues. Germline-derived CDR1 and CDR2 are SGDLS and YYNGEE. In DNA form, the CDR3 reads TGTGCCAGCAGCGTCGCCACGAACACCGGGGAGCTGTTTTTT. Translation: CASSVATNTGELFF.

The V call is TRBV7-8, the J call TRBJ1-6; D ambiguous. Germline lookup yields CDR1 SGHVS and CDR2 FQNEAQ. The CDR3 consists of 13 residues. The ends were cut back, 5 bases at V and 6 bases at J, with 8 bases in the middle. Written as DNA, the CDR3 is TGTGCCAGCAGCCGGGAGCTTAATTCACCCCTCCACTTT. Translating it yields CASSRELNSPLHF.

This clone was counted a few times. This sequence joins TRBV7-2 and TRBJ1-5; D remains unclear. The CDR3 runs to 14 residues. V lost 4 bases, J lost 0 bases, and 7 bases lay in between. Germline-derived CDR1 and CDR2 are SGHTA and FQGNSA. Written as DNA, the CDR3 is TGTGCCAGCAGCTCCAGAGATAGCAATCAGCCCCAGCATTTT. Protein sequence: CASSSRDSNQPQHF.

This chain joins TRBV6-5 and TRBJ2-7, with D unclear. Germline V gene sequence: CDR1 MNHEY, CDR2 SVGAGI. The CDR3 is 13 residues long. V lost 8 bases and J 2 bases, leaving 13 bases between the germline ends. CDR3 amino acids: CASYTPKTYEQYF. CDR3 bases: TGTGCCAGCTATACTCCCAAGACCTACGAGCAGTACTTC.

The CDR3 loop reads CASKVVARGYTF. CDR3 DNA sequence: TGTGCCAGTAAGGTCGTCGCGCGGGGCTACACCTTC. The chain carries TRBV6-1 and TRBJ1-2; D gene unclear. Per the germline V gene, CDR1 is MNHNS and CDR2 is SASEGT. Trimming stripped 9 bases from V and 8 bases from J, with 16 bases between. The CDR3 is 12 residues long.

The chain employs TRBV5-1 and TRBJ1-1; D is unclear. The CDR3 is 14 residues long. Germline V gene data show CDR1 as SGHRS and CDR2 as YFSETQ. V lost 0 bases, J lost 5 bases, and 11 bases lay in between. The CDR3 nucleotides are TGCGCCAGCAGCTTGGTTGGGGAAAGGACTGAAGCTTTCTTT. Protein: CASSLVGERTEAFF. The variable domain in full, completed from reference TRBV5-1 and TRBJ1-1, reads KAGVTQTPRYLIKTRGQQVTLSCSPISGHRSVSWYQQTPGQGLQFLFEYFSETQRNKGNFPGRFSGRQFSNSRSEMNVSTLELGDSALYLCASSLVGERTEAFFGQGTRLTVV.

This clone was seen only a few times. The V call is TRBV5-1, the J call TRBJ2-3; 8 bases are a match to TRBD1. CDR1 is SGHRS and CDR2 is YFSETQ in the germline V gene. The CDR3 spans 16 residues. Losses at the gene ends were 0 bases for V and 4 bases for J; bases not matched to a gene: 7. Here the CDR3 reads CASSLAVDRASDTQYF. The CDR3 nucleotides read TGCGCCAGCAGCTTGGCGGTGGACAGGGCATCAGATACGCAGTATTTT.

V and J are TRBV4-1 and TRBJ2-2, with D perhaps given as TRBD1 or TRBD2 (5 bases each). Deletions cut 4 bases from V and 3 bases from J, with 12 bases between. The germline CDR1 and CDR2 sequences are MGHRA and YSYEKL. The CDR3 spans 15 residues. CDR3 sequence: CASSPGPGDTGELFF. The CDR3 region has the DNA TGCGCCAGCAGCCCGGGGCCCGGCGACACCGGGGAGCTGTTTTTT.

The chain recombines TRBV2 with TRBJ2-3; 9 positions agree with TRBD2. Losses at the gene ends were 6 bases for V and 0 bases for J; bases not matched to a gene: 4. The CDR3 totals 15 residues. CDR1 and CDR2 from the germline V gene are SNHLY and FYNNEI. CDR3 protein: CASRTGTSSTDTQYF. Written as DNA, the CDR3 is TGTGCCAGCAGAACCGGGACTAGCAGCACAGATACGCAGTATTTT. Based on the CDR3 plus reference TRBV2 and TRBJ2-3, the full variable domain is EPEVTQTPSHQVTQMGQEVILRCVPISNHLYFYWYRQILGQKVEFLVSFYNNEISEKSEIFDDQFSVERPDGSNFTLKIRSTKLEDSAMYFCASRTGTSSTDTQYFGPGTRLTVL.

The chain links TRBV7-6 to TRBJ1-1; D may be TRBD1 (6 bases). CDR1 and CDR2 from the germline V gene are SGHVS and FNYEAQ. The CDR3 loop spans 16 amino acids. With 7 bases removed from V and 0 bases from J, the gap between germline ends came to 18 bases. The chain's CDR3 is CASTLQGLGMNTEAFF. CDR3 nucleotides: TGTGCCAGCACCCTACAGGGATTGGGAATGAACACTGAAGCTTTCTTT. Complete variable domain (other parts from reference TRBV7-6 and TRBJ1-1): GAGVSQSPRYKVTKRGQDVALRCDPISGHVSLYWYRQALGQGPEFLTYFNYEAQQDKSGLPNDRFSAERPEGSISTLTIQRTEQRDSAMYRCASTLQGLGMNTEAFFGQGTRLTVV.

In nucleotides, the CDR3 is TGTGCCAGCAGAGGGGACAGGGAGTTCTCCTACGAGCAGTACTTC. The encoded protein is CASRGDREFSYEQYF. V and J are TRBV7-9 and TRBJ2-7; 9 nucleotides line up with TRBD1. Germline values: CDR1 SEHNR, CDR2 FQNEAQ (reference sequence). CDR3 length: 15 residues. V lost 6 bases, J lost 0 bases, and 6 bases stayed unmatched.

The rearrangement links TRBV12-5 to TRBJ2-7; no clear D. The V end was cut by 7 bases, the J end by 3 bases, with 16 bases between. Germline lookup yields CDR1 LGHNT and CDR2 FRNRAP. The CDR3 length is 14 residues. The CDR3 nucleotides are TGTGCTAGTGCCCGATTAGGCAGCTTCTACGAGCAGTACTTC. Amino acid sequence: CASARLGSFYEQYF.

The chain joins TRBV30 to TRBJ1-6, with unresolved D. The CDR3 is 17 amino acids. Deletions cut 1 base from V and 0 bases from J, with 13 bases between. The V gene's germline CDR1 is GTSNPN and CDR2 SVGIG (reference sequence). The CDR3 nucleotides are TGTGCCTGGAGTGGAAACCCGTGGAGCTCCTATAATTCACCCCTCCACTTT. It encodes CAWSGNPWSSYNSPLHF. The whole variable domain, remainder taken from reference TRBV30 and TRBJ1-6, is SQTIHQWPATLVQPVGSPLSLECTVEGTSNPNLYWYRQAAGRGLQLLFYSVGIGQISSEVPQNLSASRPQDRQFILSSKKLLLSDSGFYLCAWSGNPWSSYNSPLHFGNGTRLTVT.

For the CDR3, the DNA is TGCGCCAGCAGCCCGGACCCTGTTAGGACAGATACGCAGTATTTT. It is translated as CASSPDPVRTDTQYF. The chain joins TRBV5-1 to TRBJ2-3; unclear D gene. The CDR3 spans 15 residues. The V end lost 4 bases, the J end lost 3 bases, and 15 bases lay between the germline ends. The germline gives CDR1 SGHRS, CDR2 YFSETQ.

This chain's CDR3 is CASSSARQGALNEKLFF. Written as DNA, the CDR3 is TGTGCCAGCAGTTCCGCGCGACAGGGGGCTTTAAATGAAAAACTGTTTTTT. The V gene is TRBV27, the J gene TRBJ1-4; 10 nucleotides match TRBD1. CDR3 length equals 17 residues. Germline V CDR1 and CDR2: MNHEY, SMNVEV (reference sequence). Trimming at V came to 4 bases and at J to 5 bases, leaving 10 bases not matched to a gene.

V and J are TRBV11-2 and TRBJ2-1; 10 positions agree with TRBD2. Germline loops: CDR1 SGHAT, CDR2 FQNNGV. The CDR3 is made up of 15 amino acids. V shed 3 bases, J shed 7 bases, and the junction held 6 bases outside the gene matches. CDR3 in amino acids: CASSLLAGVMNEQFF. CDR3 DNA: TGTGCCAGCAGCTTGCTAGCGGGAGTCATGAATGAGCAGTTCTTC. The full variable domain, in which reference TRBV11-2 and TRBJ2-1 provide the parts outside the CDR3, is EAGVAQSPRYKIIEKRQSVAFWCNPISGHATLYWYQQILGQGPKLLIQFQNNGVVDDSQLPKDRFSAERLKGVDSTLKIQPAKLEDSAVYLCASSLLAGVMNEQFFGPGTRLTVL.